This TCR beta chain was identified in a study of Ad26.COV2.S vaccination and SARS-CoV-2 variants. Turning to the study itself: Ad26.COV2.S was injected intramuscularly once or twice, 56 days apart. Whole-study findings and limits: Total T cell responses were possibly underestimated by TCR breadth and depth analyses. Vaccinees displayed broader spike-specific TCR repertoires than placebo recipients. The study found similar non-spike TCR breadth in vaccine and placebo recipients.

Generated by immunoSEQ multiplex PCR, the TCRdb table keeps only in-frame clones and is missing some. This table has a few hundred thousand clones, around nine tenths appearing once. About this clone itself: The antigen is undetermined.

Treatment here: some 19 received Ad26.COV2.S at low or high dose, single or two shots; several received placebo; per-sample allocation not given. The investigators took samples on day 63 after the first vaccine or placebo injection. The sample was peripheral blood, taken in a trial of Ad26.COV2.S vaccine versus placebo. This sequence was found in a person between 18 and 60 years old who received the Ad26.COV2.S COVID-19 vaccine or a placebo.

CDR3 loop: CASSPIPPNTEAFF. DNA of the CDR3: TGTGCCAGCTCACCAATCCCCCCGAACACTGAAGCTTTCTTT. This chain links TRBV18 with TRBJ1-1; D is unclear. Trimming shortened V by 2 bases and J by 1 base, and 8 bases separated the two germline ends. This CDR3 region has 14 residues. CDR1 is KGHSH, CDR2 LQKENI, per germline.